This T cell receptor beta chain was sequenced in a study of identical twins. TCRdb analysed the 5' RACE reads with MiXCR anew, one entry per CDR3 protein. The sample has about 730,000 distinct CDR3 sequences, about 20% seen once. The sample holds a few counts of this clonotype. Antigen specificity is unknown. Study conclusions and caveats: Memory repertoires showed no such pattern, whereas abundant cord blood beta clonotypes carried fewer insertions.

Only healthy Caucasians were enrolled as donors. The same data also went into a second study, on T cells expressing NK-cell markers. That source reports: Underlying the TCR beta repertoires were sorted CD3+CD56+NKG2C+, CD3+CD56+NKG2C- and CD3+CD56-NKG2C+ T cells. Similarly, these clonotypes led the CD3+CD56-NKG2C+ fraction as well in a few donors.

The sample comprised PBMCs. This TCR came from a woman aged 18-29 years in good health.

In DNA form, the CDR3 reads TGTGCCATCAGGGAGGATGTTGAAGCTTTCTTT. Its protein is CAIREDVEAFF. This sequence joins TRBV10-3 and TRBJ1-1; D gene uncertain. This CDR3 spans 11 amino acids. Between the trimmed V and J ends, which lost 6 bases and 7 bases, there was a span of 9 bases. Germline values: CDR1 ENHRY, CDR2 SYGVKD.